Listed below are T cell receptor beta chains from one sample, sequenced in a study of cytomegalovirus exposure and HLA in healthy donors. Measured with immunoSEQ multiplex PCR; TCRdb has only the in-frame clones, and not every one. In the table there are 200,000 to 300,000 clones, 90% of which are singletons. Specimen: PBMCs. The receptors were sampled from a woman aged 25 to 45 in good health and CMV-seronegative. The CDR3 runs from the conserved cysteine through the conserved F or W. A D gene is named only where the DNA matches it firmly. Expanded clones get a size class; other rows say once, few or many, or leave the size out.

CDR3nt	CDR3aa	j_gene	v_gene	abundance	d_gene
TGTGCCAGCGGAGATACGCAGTATTTT	CASGDTQYF	TRBJ2-3	TRBV9	.	.
TGTGCCAGCAGCTTCCGATCGAACACTGAAGCTTTCTTT	CASSFRSNTEAFF	TRBJ1-1	TRBV7-2	many	.
TGTGCCAGCAGGGACGGCAGAAATGAGCAGTTCTTC	CASRDGRNEQFF	TRBJ2-1	TRBV11-2	once	.
TGTGCCAGCAGGACGGGACACTTCACCGGGGAGCTGTTTTTT	CASRTGHFTGELFF	TRBJ2-2	TRBV2	.	.
TGCGCCAGCAGCTTGGTGGCCGAGACCCAGTACTTC	CASSLVAETQYF	TRBJ2-5	TRBV5-1	.	.
TGTGCCAGCAGTCGTCTAGCGGGAGTATACGAGCAGTACTTC	CASSRLAGVYEQYF	TRBJ2-7	TRBV6-1	.	TRBD2
TGTGCCAGTAGTGAAGATGCTAGCGGGAGGGGCCGCGGTACCCACGAGCAGTACTTC	CASSEDASGRGRGTHEQYF	TRBJ2-7	TRBV19	few	TRBD2
TGTGCCAGTAGTACGGACAGCGGGGCCCAGTACTTC	CASSTDSGAQYF	TRBJ2-7	TRBV19	few	.
TGTGCCAGTAAATTAGGTGGACTAGCGGACAATGAGCAGTTCTTC	CASKLGGLADNEQFF	TRBJ2-1	TRBV19	.	TRBD2
TGTGCCAGCTCACCGGGACTAGTCGGTGACGAGCAGTACTTC	CASSPGLVGDEQYF	TRBJ2-7	TRBV18	once	TRBD2
TGTGCCAGCTCACCCCGGGACAGGACCTACGAGCAGTACTTC	CASSPRDRTYEQYF	TRBJ2-7	TRBV18	.	TRBD1
TGTGCCAGCAGCTTAATGGGTGGGAGGGCCTACAATGAGCAGTTCTTC	CASSLMGGRAYNEQFF	TRBJ2-1	TRBV7-8	.	TRBD2
TGTGCCAGCAGAGAAGGGACAGGACCGAACACTGAAGCTTTCTTT	CASREGTGPNTEAFF	TRBJ1-1	TRBV2	few	TRBD1
TGTGCCAGCAGCGGATCCTACAGGGAGGGCCTTCAAGAGACCCAGTACTTC	CASSGSYREGLQETQYF	TRBJ2-5	TRBV9	once	.
TGTGCCAGCCGAAGTAGCGGGGCGTACAATGAGCAGTTCTTC	CASRSSGAYNEQFF	TRBJ2-1	TRBV7-8	.	TRBD2
TGTGCCAGCTCACCAAAGGACAGGCTCAACACCGGGGAGCTGTTTTTT	CASSPKDRLNTGELFF	TRBJ2-2	TRBV18	.	TRBD1
TGCGCCAGCAGCTTAGGGACTAGCGGGTACAATGAGCAGTTCTTC	CASSLGTSGYNEQFF	TRBJ2-1	TRBV5-1	.	TRBD2
TGTGCCAGCAGCTTACAGGACAATGAGCAGTTCTTC	CASSLQDNEQFF	TRBJ2-1	TRBV7-3	.	.